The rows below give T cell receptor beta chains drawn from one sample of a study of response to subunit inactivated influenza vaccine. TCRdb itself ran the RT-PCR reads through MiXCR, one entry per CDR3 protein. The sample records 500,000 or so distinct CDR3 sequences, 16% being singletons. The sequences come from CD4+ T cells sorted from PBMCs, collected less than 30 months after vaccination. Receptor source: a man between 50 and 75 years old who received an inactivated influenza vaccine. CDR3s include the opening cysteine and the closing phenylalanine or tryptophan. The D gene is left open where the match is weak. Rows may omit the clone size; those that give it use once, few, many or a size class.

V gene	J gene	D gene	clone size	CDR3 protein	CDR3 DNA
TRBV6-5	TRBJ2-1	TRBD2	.	CASSYSIAGGPYNEQFF	TGTGCCAGCAGTTACTCAATAGCGGGGGGGCCTTACAATGAGCAGTTCTTC
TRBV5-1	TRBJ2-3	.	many	CASSLNGDTDTQYF	TGCGCCAGCAGCTTGAACGGAGACACAGATACGCAGTATTTT
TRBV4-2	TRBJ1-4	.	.	CASSQEKGVSEKLFF	TGTGCCAGCAGCCAAGAAAAGGGGGTTTCTGAAAAACTGTTTTTT
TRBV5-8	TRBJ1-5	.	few	CASSPLRLSYQPQHF	TGTGCCAGCAGCCCGTTACGACTTTCTTATCAGCCCCAGCATTTT
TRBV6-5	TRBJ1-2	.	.	CASSYYPGNYGYTF	TGTGCCAGCAGTTACTATCCAGGGAACTATGGCTACACCTTC
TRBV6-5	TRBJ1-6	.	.	CASSYGGGPSPLHF	TGTGCCAGCAGTTACGGTGGGGGGCCTTCACCCCTCCACTTT
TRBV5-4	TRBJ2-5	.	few	CASSLFLEETQYF	TGTGCCAGCAGCTTATTTCTGGAGGAGACCCAGTACTTC
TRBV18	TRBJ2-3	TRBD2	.	CASSPRVAGGTDTQYF	TGTGCCAGCTCACCACGCGTAGCGGGAGGGACAGATACGCAGTATTTT
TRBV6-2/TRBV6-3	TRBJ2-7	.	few	CASSYGKQVARAIVDFSVYEQYF	TGTGCCAGCAGTTACGGCAAACAGGTAGCGAGGGCTATAGTGGATTTTTCCGTCTACGAGCAGTACTTC
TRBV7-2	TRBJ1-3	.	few	CASSWGGNRNTIYF	TGTGCCAGCAGCTGGGGAGGGAATCGAAACACCATATATTTT
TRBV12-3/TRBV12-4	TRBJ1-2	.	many	CASSLGVGDGYTF	TGTGCCAGCAGTTTAGGGGTAGGGGATGGCTACACCTTC
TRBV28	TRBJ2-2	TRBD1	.	CASRGRQGVGGELFF	TGTGCCAGCAGGGGCCGACAGGGCGTTGGCGGGGAGCTGTTTTTT
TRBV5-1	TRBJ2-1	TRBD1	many	CASSPRGYHEQFF	TGCGCCAGCAGCCCCAGGGGGTACCATGAGCAGTTCTTC
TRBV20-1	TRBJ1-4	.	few	CSASSGIAELFF	TGCAGTGCTAGCTCAGGGATTGCGGAACTGTTTTTT
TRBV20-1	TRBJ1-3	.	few	CSAVVEGGNTIYF	TGCAGTGCTGTTGTGGAGGGTGGAAACACCATATATTTT
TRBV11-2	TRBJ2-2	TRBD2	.	CASSRGTSGRLNTGELFF	TGTGCCAGCAGCCGGGGGACTAGCGGGAGGTTGAACACCGGGGAGCTGTTTTTT
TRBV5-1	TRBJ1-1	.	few	CASSLAGGVNTEAFF	TGCGCCAGCAGCTTGGCGGGGGGTGTGAACACTGAAGCTTTCTTT
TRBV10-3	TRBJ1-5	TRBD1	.	CAIQDRDNQPQHF	TGTGCCATCCAGGACAGGGATAATCAGCCCCAGCATTTT